Given below is one TCR beta chain in context. The data are from a study of T cell changes during pregnancy in multiple sclerosis. Some clones are missing from TCRdb's copy, which holds only in-frame ones; the method was immunoSEQ multiplex PCR. This sample has over 55,000 clones; approximately 90% occur once, and the top ten carry 5.3%. CDR3 length: 18 residues. Germline V gene data show CDR1 as GTSNPN and CDR2 as SVGIG (reference sequence). Trimming cost V 3 bases and J 0 bases; bases outside gene matches: 11. The material sequenced was peripheral blood from another person, used as feeder cells. The chain joins TRBV30 to TRBJ2-1, with 10 bases that match TRBD2. The TCR comes from a human donor whose cells served as feeder cells for cultures in a pregnancy study. CDR3 DNA: TGTGCCTGGAGGAGACTAGCGGGTGAACCAAGCTCCTACAATGAGCAGTTCTTC. Translating gives CAWRRLAGEPSSYNEQFF.